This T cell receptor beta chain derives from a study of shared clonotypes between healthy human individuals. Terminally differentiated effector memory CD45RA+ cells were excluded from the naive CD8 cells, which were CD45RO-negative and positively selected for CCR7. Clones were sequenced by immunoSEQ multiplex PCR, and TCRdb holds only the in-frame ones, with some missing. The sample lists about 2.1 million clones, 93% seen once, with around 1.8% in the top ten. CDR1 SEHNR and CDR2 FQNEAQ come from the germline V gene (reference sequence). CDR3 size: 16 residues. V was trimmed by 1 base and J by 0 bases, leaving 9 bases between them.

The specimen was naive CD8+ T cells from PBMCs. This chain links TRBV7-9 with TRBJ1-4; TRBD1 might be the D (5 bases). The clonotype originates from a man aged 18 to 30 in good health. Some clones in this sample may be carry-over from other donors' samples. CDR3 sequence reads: CASSLDEGSTNEKLFF. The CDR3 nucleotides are TGTGCCAGCAGCTTAGATGAGGGGTCAACTAATGAAAAACTGTTTTTT.